This TCR beta chain was documented in a study of post-analysis software for immune sequencing data. Broader study findings: Controls showed significantly higher normalized Chao1 diversity than did multiple sclerosis patients. Four or five TRBV segments, TRBV5-6, TRBV5-1 and TRBV20-1 among them, were found more frequent in patients than controls.

There are 15 residues in the CDR3. Per the germline V gene, CDR1 is MNHNS and CDR2 is SASEGT. V lost 2 bases to trimming and J lost 4 bases, with 14 bases between them. TCR beta libraries were prepared from cDNA with unique molecular identifiers. Input of about 0.9 to 10 million T cells yielded around 460,000 cDNA molecules. TCRdb passed the PCR reads through MiXCR, listing each CDR3 protein once. The sample consists of about 820,000 distinct CDR3 sequences, approximately 57% of them appearing once. This clonotype occurred a few times. Its antigen remains unidentified. The V and J genes are TRBV6-1 and TRBJ1-2; unclear D gene. Input material: blood. The source of this sequence is a girl aged 5 to 17 with multiple sclerosis. CDR3 protein: CASSESGRRGYGYTF. The CDR3 bases are TGTGCCAGCAGTGAATCAGGCCGTCGAGGCTATGGCTACACCTTC.